The 20 T cell receptor beta chains below all came from one sample that was sequenced in a study of graft-versus-host responses after intestinal transplantation. Their antigen targets remain unknown. Repertoires were generated with immunoSEQ multiplex PCR, while TCRdb's copy carries only in-frame clones and drops some. This table holds fewer than 120,000 clones, 85% to 95% found once. The sequences come from unstimulated CD8+ T cells sorted from spleen or lymph node cells, collected before intestinal transplant. Receptor source: a human donor who received an intestinal transplant.

This clone has just a few counts. The rearrangement joins TRBV5-4 to TRBJ1-5; TRBD1 is a possible D gene (5 bases). The CDR3 contains 14 residues. Trimming removed 1 base from V and 6 bases from J, with 11 bases in between. Germline V gene lookup returns CDR1 SGHNT and CDR2 YYREEE (reference sequence). CDR3 sequence: CASSLRGEGQPQHF. The CDR3 DNA reads TGTGCCAGCAGCTTGCGGGGGGAAGGTCAGCCCCAGCATTTT.

This chain joins TRBV7-9 and TRBJ1-1; D is uncertain. Germline assignment: CDR1 SEHNR and CDR2 FQNEAQ (reference sequence). The CDR3 sequence is 13 residues long. V was trimmed by 3 bases and J by 6 bases, leaving 11 bases between them. The CDR3 reads CASSFSSGSEAFF. The CDR3 DNA follows: TGTGCCAGCAGCTTTTCGTCTGGATCTGAAGCTTTCTTT.

The chain uses TRBV7-9 and TRBJ2-5; 8 nucleotides match TRBD1. The DNA end lines up better with TRBJ2-7; the J call may be wrong. The germline V gene has CDR1 SEHNR and CDR2 FQNEAQ (reference sequence). This CDR3 spans 13 amino acids. CDR3 in DNA: TGTGCCAGCATCCTGGACAGGGATAACGAGCAGTACTTC. Translating gives CASILDRDNEQYF.

This sequence joins TRBV5-1 and TRBJ2-7; D is undetermined. V was cut by 1 base and J by 2 bases, with 7 bases left in between. The CDR3 totals 13 residues. Germline-derived CDR1 and CDR2 are SGHRS and YFSETQ. This CDR3 is CASSLTGTYEQYF. Written as DNA, the CDR3 is TGCGCCAGCAGCTTGACTGGGACCTACGAGCAGTACTTC. Drawing the rest from reference TRBV5-1 and TRBJ2-7, the complete variable domain is KAGVTQTPRYLIKTRGQQVTLSCSPISGHRSVSWYQQTPGQGLQFLFEYFSETQRNKGNFPGRFSGRQFSNSRSEMNVSTLELGDSALYLCASSLTGTYEQYFGPGTRLTVT.

The CDR3 here is CASRPDRGSNQPQHF. CDR3 in DNA: TGTGCCAGCAGGCCCGACAGGGGAAGCAATCAGCCCCAGCATTTT. The chain joins TRBV27 to TRBJ1-5; 8 positions match TRBD1. This CDR3 spans 15 amino acids. The germline V gene has CDR1 MNHEY and CDR2 SMNVEV (reference sequence). V lost 6 bases, J lost 1 base, and 5 bases stayed unmatched.

This clone was counted once. The rearrangement joins TRBV2 to TRBJ1-2; no firm D call. The CDR3 totals 12 residues. The germline V and J ends were trimmed by 3 bases and 4 bases, with 6 bases remaining between them. Germline assignment: CDR1 SNHLY and CDR2 FYNNEI. As DNA, the CDR3 is TGTGCCAGCAGTGATTCGGGCTATGGCTACACCTTC. Translated: CASSDSGYGYTF.

The CDR3 DNA reads TGCGCCAGCAGCTTGGTCGGAGGCAGGGGGAACGAAAATGGCTACACCTTC. Protein sequence: CASSLVGGRGNENGYTF. The rearrangement links TRBV5-1 to TRBJ1-2; 7 nucleotides match TRBD1. There are 17 residues in the CDR3. Per germline, CDR1 SGHRS and CDR2 YFSETQ. V lost 0 bases and J lost 6; bases outside the gene matches: 14.

This rearrangement joins TRBV4-1 to TRBJ1-1, with 7 bases aligning to TRBD1. The CDR3 has 14 amino acids. The J segment lost 5 bases and the V segment lost 3 bases, leaving 6 bases of the junction unmatched. Germline V lookup: CDR1 MGHRA, CDR2 YSYEKL. CDR3 in amino acids: CASSHEGGRTEAFF. CDR3 DNA sequence: TGCGCCAGCAGCCATGAAGGGGGCAGGACTGAAGCTTTCTTT.

This rearrangement joins TRBV4-1 to TRBJ1-4; TRBD1 matches at 8 bases. CDR3 length equals 16 residues. Germline CDR1 and CDR2: MGHRA and YSYEKL. V lost 3 bases, J lost 5 bases, and 8 bases stayed unmatched. The CDR3 region has the DNA TGCGCCAGCAGCCATGTCACAGGGGGTAACAATGAAAAACTGTTTTTT. Translation: CASSHVTGGNNEKLFF.

In this sample, this clone turned up once. The rearrangement joins TRBV29-1 to TRBJ2-1; 7 bases align to TRBD2. The V and J ends lost 1 base and 2 bases, in that order; junction bases with no gene match: 5. Germline loops: CDR1 SQVTM, CDR2 ANQGSEA. The CDR3 is 15 amino acids. CDR3 loop: CSVEGGGRTYNEQFF. In nucleotides, the CDR3 is TGCAGCGTTGAAGGCGGCGGGAGAACCTACAATGAGCAGTTCTTC.

The gene calls are TRBV2 and TRBJ1-1, with D perhaps matching TRBD1 (5 bases). Germline CDR1 SNHLY, CDR2 FYNNEI. Trimming stripped 6 bases from V and 0 bases from J, with 5 bases between. The CDR3 sequence is 12 residues long. CDR3 nucleotide sequence: TGTGCCAGCAGGGGACTGAACACTGAAGCTTTCTTT. This gives the protein CASRGLNTEAFF.

The genes are TRBV11-3 and TRBJ1-5; 8 nucleotides agree with TRBD1. Germline CDR1 and CDR2: SGHNT and YENEEA. With V trimmed by 6 bases and J by 5 bases, 9 bases remained unmatched. The CDR3 is 15 amino acids. CDR3 DNA sequence: TGTGCCAGCAGAAACACGGGGGACAGGCATCAGCCCCAGCATTTT. This gives the protein CASRNTGDRHQPQHF.

CDR3 in amino acids: CASRLAAGQTVGETQYF. In nucleotides, the CDR3 is TGTGCAAGTCGCTTAGCGGCGGGACAAACCGTGGGAGAGACCCAGTACTTC. The chain joins TRBV12-2 to TRBJ2-5. TRBV12-2 is recorded as a pseudogene. The CDR3 is 17 residues long.

A word on this clone: Other DNA variants within this sample encode the same CDR3. V usage is TRBV27 and J usage is TRBJ2-2; no clear D gene. The CDR3 runs to 12 residues. Trimming left V 3 bases short and J 6 bases short, with 5 bases between. CDR1 and CDR2 (germline): MNHEY, SMNVEV (reference sequence). The CDR3 DNA is TGTGCCAGCAGTTTCCTCGCCGGGGAGCTGTTTTTT. It yields the protein CASSFLAGELFF.

The chain couples TRBV18 to TRBJ2-7; D may be TRBD1 (6 bases). The CDR3 runs 14 residues. CDR1 is KGHSH, CDR2 LQKENI, per germline. Trimming pared 5 bases from V and 3 bases from J, leaving 14 bases between. The CDR3 sequence is CASSAVDRSYEQYF. In DNA form, the CDR3 reads TGTGCCAGCTCAGCCGTCGACAGGAGCTACGAGCAGTACTTC. Looking up the rest from reference TRBV18 and TRBJ2-7 gives the full variable domain: NAGVMQNPRHLVRRRGQEARLRCSPMKGHSHVYWYRQLPEEGLKFMVYLQKENIIDESGMPKERFSAEFPKEGPSILRIQQVVRGDSAAYFCASSAVDRSYEQYFGPGTRLTVT.

This clone was seen once. CDR3 sequence (DNA): TGTGCCTGGAGTGTATACCCCGAGGGAGTAGTAGTCGGCTACACCTTC. Its protein product is CAWSVYPEGVVVGYTF. The chain carries TRBV30 and TRBJ1-2; D remains unclear. CDR1 GTSNPN and CDR2 SVGIG come from the germline V gene (reference sequence). V was shortened by 0 bases and J by 8 bases, with 22 bases between the two germline ends. This CDR3 is 16 amino acids long.

The chain has TRBV5-1 and TRBJ2-5; TRBD1 matches at 8 bases. This CDR3 is built from 14 residues. J lost 5 bases, V lost 2 bases, and 5 bases had no gene match. Germline values: CDR1 SGHRS, CDR2 YFSETQ. CDR3 sequence: CASSFGQGFETQYF. CDR3 DNA: TGCGCCAGCAGCTTTGGACAGGGATTCGAGACCCAGTACTTC.

This clone was picked up one time. The V gene is TRBV7-3, the J gene TRBJ2-3, with TRBD2 identical over 11 bases. Germline CDR1 and CDR2: SGHTA and FQGTGA. This CDR3 is built from 15 residues. Trimming took 5 bases from V and 5 from J; bases not matched to a gene: 6. This CDR3 is CASSPEGLAGDTQYF. CDR3 DNA: TGTGCCAGCAGCCCAGAAGGACTAGCGGGAGATACGCAGTATTTT.

J is TRBJ1-2 and V is TRBV6-5; D unclear. V lost 6 bases to trimming and J lost 0 bases, with 11 bases between them. The CDR3 sequence is 14 residues long. The germline V gene encodes CDR1 MNHEY and CDR2 SVGAGI. The CDR3, as DNA: TGTGCCAGCAGGGAGACGGGAGCTAACTATGGCTACACCTTC. As protein: CASRETGANYGYTF.

J is TRBJ2-7 and V is TRBV11-2; TRBD2 aligns across 10 bases. V dropped 4 bases and J dropped 3; count of bases not matched to a gene: 9. CDR3 length: 16 residues. The germline V gene encodes CDR1 SGHAT and CDR2 FQNNGV. CDR3 in DNA: TGTGCCAGCAGCTCGCCTTCTAGCGGGAGTCGCTACGAGCAGTACTTC. Its protein product is CASSSPSSGSRYEQYF.